The entry that follows covers one T cell receptor (beta chain) sequence. These data originate in a study of blood T cell repertoires in COVID-19. Study overall: In each case, the material was cDNA or gDNA derived from T cells, B-cell-depleted T cells, or PBMCs.

Generated by immunoSEQ multiplex PCR, the TCRdb table keeps only in-frame clones and is missing some. The sample carries about 370,000 clones, 80% to 90% recorded once. The V gene's germline CDR1 is MNHEY and CDR2 SVGAGI. J gave up 2 bases and V 4 bases, and 5 bases lay outside the gene matches. The CDR3 contains 15 residues. The age range of participants was 18 to 89 years, with residence in about two dozen US areas. Participants were placed into cohorts based on the clinical history they reported. Symptom resolution, clearance, or two negative PCRs marked the recovered donors of Cohort 3. V and J are TRBV6-5 and TRBJ2-7; 10 nucleotides line up with TRBD1. This receptor was obtained from a man aged 18 to 29 who had recovered from COVID-19. Sequenced: PBMCs or T cells enriched from blood (not recorded which). The CDR3 nucleotides are TGTGCCAGCAGTTCATCGGGGACAGGGGCCTACGAGCAGTACTTC. Its protein is CASSSSGTGAYEQYF.